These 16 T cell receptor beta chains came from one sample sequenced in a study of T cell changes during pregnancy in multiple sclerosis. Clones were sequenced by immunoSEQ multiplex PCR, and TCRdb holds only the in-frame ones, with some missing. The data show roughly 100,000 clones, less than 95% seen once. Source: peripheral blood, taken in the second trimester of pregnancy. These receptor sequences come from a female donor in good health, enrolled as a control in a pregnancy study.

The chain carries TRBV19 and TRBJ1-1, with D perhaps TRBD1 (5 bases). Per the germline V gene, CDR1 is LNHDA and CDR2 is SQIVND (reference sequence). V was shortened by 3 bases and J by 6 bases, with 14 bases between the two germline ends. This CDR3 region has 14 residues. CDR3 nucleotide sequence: TGTGCCAGTAGTATCCGACGGGGGGACGCTGAAGCTTTCTTT. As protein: CASSIRRGDAEAFF.

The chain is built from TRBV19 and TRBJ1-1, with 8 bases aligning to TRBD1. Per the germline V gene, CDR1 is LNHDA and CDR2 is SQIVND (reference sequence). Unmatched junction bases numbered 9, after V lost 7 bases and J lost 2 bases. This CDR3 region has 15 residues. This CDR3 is CASTGTGFPNTEAFF. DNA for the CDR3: TGTGCCAGTACCGGGACAGGTTTTCCTAACACTGAAGCTTTCTTT.

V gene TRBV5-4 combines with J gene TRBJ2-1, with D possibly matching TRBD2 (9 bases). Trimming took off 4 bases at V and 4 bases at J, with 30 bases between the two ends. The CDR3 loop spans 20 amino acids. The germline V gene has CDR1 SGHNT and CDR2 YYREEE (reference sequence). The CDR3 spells CASSAKQGAKASGAYNEQFF. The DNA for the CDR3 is TGTGCCAGCAGCGCAAAGCAGGGGGCGAAGGCTAGCGGGGCTTACAATGAGCAGTTCTTC.

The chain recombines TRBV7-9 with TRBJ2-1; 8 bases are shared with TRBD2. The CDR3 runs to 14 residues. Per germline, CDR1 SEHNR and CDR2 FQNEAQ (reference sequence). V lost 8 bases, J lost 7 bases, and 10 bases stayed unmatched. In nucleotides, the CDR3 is TGTGCCAGCTCTGATAGCGGGACTGCTAATGAGCAGTTCTTC. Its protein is CASSDSGTANEQFF.

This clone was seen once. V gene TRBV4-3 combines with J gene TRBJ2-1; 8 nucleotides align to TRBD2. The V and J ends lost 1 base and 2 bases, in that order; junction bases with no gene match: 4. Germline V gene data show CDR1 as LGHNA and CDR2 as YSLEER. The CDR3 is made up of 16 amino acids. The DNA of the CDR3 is TGCGCCAGCAGCCAAGGGGCAGCGGGGGCCTACAATGAGCAGTTCTTC. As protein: CASSQGAAGAYNEQFF.

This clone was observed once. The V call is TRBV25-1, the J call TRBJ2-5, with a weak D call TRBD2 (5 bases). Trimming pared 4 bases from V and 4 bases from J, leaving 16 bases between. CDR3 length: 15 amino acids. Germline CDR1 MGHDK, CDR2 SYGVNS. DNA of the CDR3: TGTGCCAGCAGTGCCCCGGGAATCCCCCGAGAGACCCAGTACTTC. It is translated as CASSAPGIPRETQYF.

The CDR3 nucleotides read TGTGCCAGTAGTAGTGGCGAGACCCAGTACTTC. Its translation is CASSSGETQYF. The chain carries TRBV19 and TRBJ2-5, with D hard to call. This CDR3 contains 11 residues. Germline CDR1 is LNHDA and CDR2 is SQIVND (reference sequence). V shed 4 bases and J shed 5 bases, with 5 bases lying between them.

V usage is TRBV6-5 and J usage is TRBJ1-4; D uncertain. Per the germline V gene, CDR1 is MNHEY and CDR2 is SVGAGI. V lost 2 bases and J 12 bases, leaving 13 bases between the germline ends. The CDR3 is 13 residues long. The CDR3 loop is CASSYTFRRELFF. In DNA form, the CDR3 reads TGTGCCAGCAGTTACACCTTTAGACGGGAACTGTTTTTT.

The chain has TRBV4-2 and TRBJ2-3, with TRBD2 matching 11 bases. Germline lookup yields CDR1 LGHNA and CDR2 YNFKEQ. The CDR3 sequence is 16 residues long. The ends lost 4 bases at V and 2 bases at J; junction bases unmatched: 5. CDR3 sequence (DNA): TGTGCCAGCAGCCGCCAGACTAGCGGGGACACAGATACGCAGTATTTT. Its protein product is CASSRQTSGDTDTQYF.

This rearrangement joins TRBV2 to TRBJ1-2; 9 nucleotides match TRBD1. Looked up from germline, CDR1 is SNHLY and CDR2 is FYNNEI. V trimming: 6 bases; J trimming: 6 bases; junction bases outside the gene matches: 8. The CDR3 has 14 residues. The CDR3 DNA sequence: TGTGCCAGCAGATGGGACAGGGACCCCCATGGCTACACCTTC. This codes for CASRWDRDPHGYTF. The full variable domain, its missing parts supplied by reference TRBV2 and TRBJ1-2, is EPEVTQTPSHQVTQMGQEVILRCVPISNHLYFYWYRQILGQKVEFLVSFYNNEISEKSEIFDDQFSVERPDGSNFTLKIRSTKLEDSAMYFCASRWDRDPHGYTFGSGTRLTVV.

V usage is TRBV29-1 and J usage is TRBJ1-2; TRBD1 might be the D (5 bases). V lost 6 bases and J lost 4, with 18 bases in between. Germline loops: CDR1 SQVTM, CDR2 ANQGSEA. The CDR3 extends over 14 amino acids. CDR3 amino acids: CSVQVPQGSYGYTF. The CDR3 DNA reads TGCAGCGTCCAAGTCCCTCAGGGAAGCTATGGCTACACCTTC.

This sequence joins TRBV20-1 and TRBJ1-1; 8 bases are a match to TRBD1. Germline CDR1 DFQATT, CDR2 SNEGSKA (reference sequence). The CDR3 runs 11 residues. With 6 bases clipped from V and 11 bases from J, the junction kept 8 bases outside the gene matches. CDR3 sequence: CSASDREEAFF. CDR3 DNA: TGCAGTGCCTCGGACAGGGAGGAGGCTTTCTTT.

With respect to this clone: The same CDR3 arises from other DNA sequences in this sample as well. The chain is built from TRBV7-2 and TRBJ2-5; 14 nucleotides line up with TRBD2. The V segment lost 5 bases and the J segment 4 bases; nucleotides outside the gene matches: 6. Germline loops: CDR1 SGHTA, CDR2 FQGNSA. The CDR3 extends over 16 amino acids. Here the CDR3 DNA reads TGTGCCAGCAGCCCCAGACTAGCGGGGGGGCCAGAGACCCAGTACTTC. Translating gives CASSPRLAGGPETQYF. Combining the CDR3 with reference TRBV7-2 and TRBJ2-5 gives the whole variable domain GAGVSQSPSNKVTEKGKDVELRCDPISGHTALYWYRQSLGQGLEFLIYFQGNSAPDKSGLPSDRFSAERTGGSVSTLTIQRTQQEDSAVYLCASSPRLAGGPETQYFGPGTRLLVL.

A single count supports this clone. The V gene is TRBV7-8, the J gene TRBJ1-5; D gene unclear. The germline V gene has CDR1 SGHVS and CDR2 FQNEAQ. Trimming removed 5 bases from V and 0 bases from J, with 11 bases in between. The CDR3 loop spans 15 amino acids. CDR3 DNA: TGTGCCAGCAGCGAGAGGGTAGTTAGCAATCAGCCCCAGCATTTT. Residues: CASSERVVSNQPQHF.

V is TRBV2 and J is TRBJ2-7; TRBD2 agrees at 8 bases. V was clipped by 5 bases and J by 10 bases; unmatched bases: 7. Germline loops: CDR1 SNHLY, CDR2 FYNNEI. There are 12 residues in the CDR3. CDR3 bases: TGTGCCAGCAGTACTCTGCGGGGGGCCCAGTACTTC. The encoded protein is CASSTLRGAQYF. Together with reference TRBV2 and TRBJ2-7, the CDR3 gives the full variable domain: EPEVTQTPSHQVTQMGQEVILRCVPISNHLYFYWYRQILGQKVEFLVSFYNNEISEKSEIFDDQFSVERPDGSNFTLKIRSTKLEDSAMYFCASSTLRGAQYFGPGTRLTVT.

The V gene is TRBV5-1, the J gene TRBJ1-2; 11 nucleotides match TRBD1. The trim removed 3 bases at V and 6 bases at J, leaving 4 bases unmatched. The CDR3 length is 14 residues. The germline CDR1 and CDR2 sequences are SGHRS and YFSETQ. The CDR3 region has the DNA TGCGCCAGCAGCTCAGGACAGGGGGCAGATGGCTACACCTTC. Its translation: CASSSGQGADGYTF.